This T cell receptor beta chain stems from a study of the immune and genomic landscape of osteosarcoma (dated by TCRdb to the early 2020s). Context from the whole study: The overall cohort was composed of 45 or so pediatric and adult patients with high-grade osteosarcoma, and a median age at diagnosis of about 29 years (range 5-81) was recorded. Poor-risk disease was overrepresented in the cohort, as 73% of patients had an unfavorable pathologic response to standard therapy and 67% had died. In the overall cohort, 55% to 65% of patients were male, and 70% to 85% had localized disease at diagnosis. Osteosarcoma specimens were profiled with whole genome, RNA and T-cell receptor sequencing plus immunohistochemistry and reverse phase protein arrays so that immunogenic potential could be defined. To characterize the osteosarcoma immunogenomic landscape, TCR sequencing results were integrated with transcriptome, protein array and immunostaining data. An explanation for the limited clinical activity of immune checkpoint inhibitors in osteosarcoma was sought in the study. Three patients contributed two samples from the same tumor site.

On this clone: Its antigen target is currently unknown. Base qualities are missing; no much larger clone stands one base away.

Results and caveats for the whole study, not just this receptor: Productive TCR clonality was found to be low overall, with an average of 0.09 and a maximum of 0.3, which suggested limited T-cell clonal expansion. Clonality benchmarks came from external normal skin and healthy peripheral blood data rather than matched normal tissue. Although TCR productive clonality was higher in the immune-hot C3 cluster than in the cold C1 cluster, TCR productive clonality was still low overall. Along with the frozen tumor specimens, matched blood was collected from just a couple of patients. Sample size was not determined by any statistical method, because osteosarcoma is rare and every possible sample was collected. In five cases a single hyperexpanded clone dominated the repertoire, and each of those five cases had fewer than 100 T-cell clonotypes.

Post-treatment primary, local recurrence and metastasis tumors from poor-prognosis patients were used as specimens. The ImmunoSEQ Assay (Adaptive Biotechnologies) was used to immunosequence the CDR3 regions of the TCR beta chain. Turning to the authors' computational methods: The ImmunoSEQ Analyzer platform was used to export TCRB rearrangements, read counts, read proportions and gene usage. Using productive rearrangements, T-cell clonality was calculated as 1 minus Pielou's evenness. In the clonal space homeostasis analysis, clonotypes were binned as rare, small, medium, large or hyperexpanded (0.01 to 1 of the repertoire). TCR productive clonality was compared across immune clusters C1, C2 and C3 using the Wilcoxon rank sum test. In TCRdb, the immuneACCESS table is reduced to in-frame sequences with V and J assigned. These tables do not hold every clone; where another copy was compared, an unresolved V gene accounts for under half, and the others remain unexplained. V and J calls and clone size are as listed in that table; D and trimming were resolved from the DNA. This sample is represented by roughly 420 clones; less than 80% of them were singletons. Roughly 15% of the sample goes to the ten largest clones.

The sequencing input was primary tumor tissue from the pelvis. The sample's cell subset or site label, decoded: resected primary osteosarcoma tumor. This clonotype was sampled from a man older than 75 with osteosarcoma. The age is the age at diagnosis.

Here is the DNA: TGTGCCAGCAGCTCTCTAGCGGGGGGGCTGGGGATCACAGATACGCAGTATTTT. Translated, this is CASSSLAGGLGITDTQYF. The sequence is built from TRBV11-2 and TRBJ2-3; 12 of the junction bases match TRBD2. V is trimmed back by 4 bases and J by 2 bases, and the junction contains 10 bases that no gene match accounts for. From its cysteine to its phenylalanine, the CDR3 spans 18 amino acids. Only the CDR3 DNA stays, 54 bases, in frame from base 1. Sequences SGHAT (CDR1) and FQNNGV (CDR2) are obtained from the germline V gene.